The clone carrying this TCR beta chain has just one count. Its target is unknown. TCRdb keeps only in-frame clones here, not all; method: immunoSEQ multiplex PCR. Here the sample spans fewer than 20,000 clones, around 77% being singletons. Processed graft tissue released its intraepithelial and lamina propria lymphocytes. The V end lost 1 base, the J end lost 2 bases, and 15 bases lay between the germline ends. Germline V gene data show CDR1 as SGHVS and CDR2 as FQNEAQ. The CDR3 extends over 18 amino acids. This sample was included in a study of graft-versus-host responses after intestinal transplantation. Study as a whole: Each recipient received a multivisceral, liver-intestinal, or isolated intestinal graft. Following induction with anti-thymocyte globulin, all recipients were given tacrolimus and steroids for two to three years. Study-wide findings and caveats: Peak levels of circulating GvH clones tracked with early post-transplant HvG declines.

This sequence was found in a human patient who received an intestinal transplant, so some T cells may come from the graft donor. V is TRBV7-8 and J is TRBJ1-6; the D gene is possibly TRBD1 (6 bases). The sequenced sample was ileum tissue, obtained roughly 460 days after intestinal transplant. As DNA, the CDR3 is TGTGCCAGCAGCTTAGTTGGGGGGCTCGAACCCTATAATTCACCCCTCCACTTT. Its translation is CASSLVGGLEPYNSPLHF.